The clone carrying this T cell receptor beta chain came up many times. The data stem from a study of blood T cells in healthy people across ages. The germline gives CDR1 SGHVS, CDR2 FQNEAQ. CDR3 length: 13 residues. For the second PCR, which ran for roughly 6 to 12 cycles, a sample-barcoded 5' primer and a J-beta primer mix were used. Via MiXCR, TCRdb re-called the 5' RACE reads, giving one row per CDR3 protein. Here the sample spans hundreds of thousands of distinct CDR3 sequences, approximately 25% being singletons. The same sample was also used in a study of T cells of mothers and their children.

Specimen: blood. The TCR sequence derives from a boy between 10 and 17 years old in good health. The genes are TRBV7-8 and TRBJ2-5, with D tentatively TRBD2 (6 bases). Matching the DNA end better, TRBJ2-1 makes the J call doubtful. The CDR3 loop is CASSLGGINEQFF. The CDR3 nucleotides read TGTGCCAGCAGCTTGGGGGGTATCAATGAGCAGTTCTTC.